The subject of this entry is one T cell receptor beta chain. The target of this receptor is not known. No base quality values were provided; no much bigger clone lies one nucleotide off. Participants in the prospective study were enrolled through a virtual design, were aged about 18 to 100 years, and lived in 24 United States geographic areas. In the prospective study, cohorts were assigned on the basis of participant-reported clinical history obtained from a screening survey and a study questionnaire. Recovered participants in ImmuneRACE Cohort 3 were defined by two consecutive negative NP/OP PCR tests, clearance by a healthcare professional, or resolution of symptoms. In the prospective study, whole blood, serum and a nasopharyngeal or oropharyngeal swab were collected from each participant by mobile phlebotomists. Over a roughly 2-month period, participants in the prospective study had the option of providing additional blood draws and questionnaires. Prospective study blood samples were shipped either frozen or at room temperature before DNA extraction.

The immunoSEQ Assay, a bias-controlled multiplex PCR, was used to amplify TCRbeta CDR3 regions from genomic DNA. The paper's processing steps were these. Within the assay, amplification of reference gene primers was used to estimate how many nucleated cells each sample contained. Sequence reads were collapsed and filtered to measure the absolute abundance of every unique TCRbeta CDR3 rearrangement. For each sample, productive Simpson clonality was calculated by taking the square root of Simpson's diversity index across productive rearrangements. TCRdb stores this immuneACCESS table with in-frame sequences only. Part of the clones is absent; in the studies checked, under half of the shortfall reflects unresolved V genes, and no reason is known for the rest. That table is the source of V, J and clone size, and D and trimming were worked out from the DNA. The sample table contains some 320,000 clones; only one count was recorded for roughly nine tenths of them. Of the sample, 2% to 3% is held by the ten largest clones.

This record belongs to a study of blood T cell repertoires in COVID-19 (TCRdb year 2020). With regard to the full study: Samples from collaborators originated in the United States, Italy and Spain and spanned both the acute and convalescent phases of COVID-19. The prospective study material was composed of cDNA or gDNA derived from T cells, B-cell-depleted T cells, or PBMCs. Deeply sampled blood TCRbeta repertoires from subjects exposed to, actively infected with, or recovered from COVID-19 were included in the dataset. The repertoires were released in a freely available public database intended as a resource for research on the immune response to SARS-CoV-2. The samples were drawn from two sources: the first 160 participants of the ongoing ImmuneRACE study, and 950 to 1,500 subjects contributed by 6 global collaborators. The sample metadata nearly always contained a de-identified subject ID, COVID-19 status, age in years and sex. Where available, HLA class I and class II types were obtained from metadata supplied by the sample provider rather than from assay-based typing. Broad study findings and their caveats: Clinical and demographic metadata were provided uncurated, with the amount varying by source and participant.

The germline ends are 16 bases apart after V is trimmed by 8 bases and J by 5 bases. The CDR3 starts with the cysteine, ends with the phenylalanine, and has 15 residues. Only the CDR3 DNA is retained, 45 bases long and in frame from the first base. According to the germline V gene (reference sequence), CDR1 reads LNHDA and CDR2 reads SQIVND. The chain is assembled from TRBV19 and TRBJ1-6; the D gene lacks a confident call. The TCR was taken from a man aged 60 to 69 who had recovered from COVID-19. Sequencing was done on a sample of PBMCs or T cells enriched from blood (not recorded which). The CDR3 region: CASRSEKNDNSPLHF. The base sequence is TGTGCCAGTCGGTCGGAGAAGAATGATAATTCACCCCTCCACTTT.